This TCR beta chain was recovered during a study of T cell responses to AZD1222 COVID-19 vaccine. Data came from immunoSEQ multiplex PCR; TCRdb stores just in-frame clones and leaves some out. The sample holds roughly 140,000 clones, roughly 93% seen once. The germline gives CDR1 LGHDT, CDR2 YNNKEL (reference sequence). Trimming removed 1 base from V and 4 bases from J, with 13 bases in between. This CDR3 is built from 15 residues. The chain uses TRBV3-1 (or the pseudogene TRBV3-2) and TRBJ2-5; maybe TRBD1 (6 bases). This sequence originates from an adult who received the AZD1222 COVID-19 vaccine. The starting material was peripheral blood, obtained 28 days after the second AZD1222 dose. CDR3 coding DNA: TGTGCCAGCAGCCAAGGAGCAGGGGTGGCAGAGACCCAGTACTTC. It encodes CASSQGAGVAETQYF.